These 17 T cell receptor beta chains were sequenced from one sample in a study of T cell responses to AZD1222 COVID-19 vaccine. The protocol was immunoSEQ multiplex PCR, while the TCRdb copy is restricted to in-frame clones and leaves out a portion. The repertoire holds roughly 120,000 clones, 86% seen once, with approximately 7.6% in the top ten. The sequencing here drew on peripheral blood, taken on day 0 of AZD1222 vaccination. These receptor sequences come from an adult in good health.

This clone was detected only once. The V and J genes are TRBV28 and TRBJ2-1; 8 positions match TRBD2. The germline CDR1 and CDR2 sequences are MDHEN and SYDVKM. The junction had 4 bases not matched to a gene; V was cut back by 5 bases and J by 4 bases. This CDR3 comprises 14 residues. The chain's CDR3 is CASSRLARYNEQFF. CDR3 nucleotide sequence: TGTGCCAGCAGTAGACTAGCGAGATACAATGAGCAGTTCTTC. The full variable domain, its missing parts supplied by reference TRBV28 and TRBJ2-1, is DVKVTQSSRYLVKRTGEKVFLECVQDMDHENMFWYRQDPGLGLRLIYFSYDVKMKEKGDIPEGYSVSREKKERFSLILESASTNQTSMYLCASSRLARYNEQFFGPGTRLTVL.

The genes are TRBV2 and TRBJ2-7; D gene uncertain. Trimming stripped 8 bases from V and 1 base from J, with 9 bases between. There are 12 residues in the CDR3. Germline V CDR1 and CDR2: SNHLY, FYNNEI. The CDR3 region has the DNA TGTGCCAGCGGCGGTCTTTCCTACGAGCAGTACTTC. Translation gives CASGGLSYEQYF.

The CDR3 DNA is TGTGCCAGCAGCTTATTTTCCCTGGGGGAGGGGGAGCAGTACTTC. Encoded protein: CASSLFSLGEGEQYF. This chain connects TRBV7-2 to TRBJ2-7, with 7 bases lining up with TRBD2. The ends lost 2 bases at V and 7 bases at J; junction bases unmatched: 11. This CDR3 is 15 amino acids long. Germline V gene lookup returns CDR1 SGHTA and CDR2 FQGNSA.

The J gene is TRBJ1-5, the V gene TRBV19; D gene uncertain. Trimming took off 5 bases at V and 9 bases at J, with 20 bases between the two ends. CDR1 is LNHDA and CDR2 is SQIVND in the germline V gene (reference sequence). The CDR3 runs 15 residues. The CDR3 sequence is CASSPSRAGLGPQHF. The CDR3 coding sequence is TGTGCCAGTAGTCCCTCGCGTGCTGGATTGGGGCCCCAGCATTTT. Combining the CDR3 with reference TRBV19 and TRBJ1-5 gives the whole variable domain DGGITQSPKYLFRKEGQNVTLSCEQNLNHDAMYWYRQDPGQGLRLIYYSQIVNDFQKGDIAEGYSVSREKKESFPLTVTSAQKNPTAFYLCASSPSRAGLGPQHFGDGTRLSIL.

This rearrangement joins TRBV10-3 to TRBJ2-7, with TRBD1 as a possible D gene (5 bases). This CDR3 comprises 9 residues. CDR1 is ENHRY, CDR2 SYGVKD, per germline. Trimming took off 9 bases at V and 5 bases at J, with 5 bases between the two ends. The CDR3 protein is CAIGDEQYF. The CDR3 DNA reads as TGTGCCATAGGGGACGAGCAGTACTTC.

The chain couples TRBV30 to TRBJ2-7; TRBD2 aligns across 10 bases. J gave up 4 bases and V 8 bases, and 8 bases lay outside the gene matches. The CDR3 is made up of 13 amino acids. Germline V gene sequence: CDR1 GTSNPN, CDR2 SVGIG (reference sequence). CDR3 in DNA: TGTGCCAGAAATAGCGGGGGGACTTACGAGCAGTACTTC. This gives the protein CARNSGGTYEQYF.

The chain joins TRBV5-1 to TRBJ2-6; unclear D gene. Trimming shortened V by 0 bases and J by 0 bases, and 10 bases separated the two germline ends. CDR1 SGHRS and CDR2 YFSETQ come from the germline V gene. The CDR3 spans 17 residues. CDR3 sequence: CASSLGLTSSGANVLTF. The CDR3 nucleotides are TGCGCCAGCAGCTTGGGTTTGACAAGCTCTGGGGCCAACGTCCTGACTTTC.

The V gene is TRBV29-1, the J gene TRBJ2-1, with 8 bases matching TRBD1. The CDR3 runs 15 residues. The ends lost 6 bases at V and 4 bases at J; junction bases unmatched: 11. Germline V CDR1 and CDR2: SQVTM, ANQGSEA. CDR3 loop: CSVRPSRGRYNEQFF. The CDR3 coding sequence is TGCAGCGTCCGTCCATCCAGGGGGCGATACAATGAGCAGTTCTTC.

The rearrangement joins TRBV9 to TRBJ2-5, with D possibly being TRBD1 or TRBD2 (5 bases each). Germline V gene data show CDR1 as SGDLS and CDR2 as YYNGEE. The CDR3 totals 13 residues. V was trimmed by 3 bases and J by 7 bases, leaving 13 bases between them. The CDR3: CASSARGGGTQYF. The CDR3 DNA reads TGTGCCAGCAGCGCCCGGGGTGGGGGGACCCAGTACTTC.

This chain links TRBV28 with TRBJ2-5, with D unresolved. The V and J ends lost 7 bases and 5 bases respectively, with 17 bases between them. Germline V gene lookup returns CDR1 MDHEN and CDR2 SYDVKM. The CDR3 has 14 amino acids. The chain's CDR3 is CASKSQPGWETQYF. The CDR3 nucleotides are TGTGCCAGCAAAAGTCAACCAGGATGGGAGACCCAGTACTTC.

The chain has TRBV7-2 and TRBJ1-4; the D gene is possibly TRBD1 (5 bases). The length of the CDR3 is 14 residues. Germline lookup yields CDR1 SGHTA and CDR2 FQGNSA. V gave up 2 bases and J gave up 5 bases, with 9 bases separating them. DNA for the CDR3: TGTGCCAGCAGCTTAAGGGCAGGGAATGAAAAACTGTTTTTT. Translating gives CASSLRAGNEKLFF. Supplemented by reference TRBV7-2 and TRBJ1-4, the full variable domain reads GAGVSQSPSNKVTEKGKDVELRCDPISGHTALYWYRQSLGQGLEFLIYFQGNSAPDKSGLPSDRFSAERTGGSVSTLTIQRTQQEDSAVYLCASSLRAGNEKLFFGSGTQLSVL.

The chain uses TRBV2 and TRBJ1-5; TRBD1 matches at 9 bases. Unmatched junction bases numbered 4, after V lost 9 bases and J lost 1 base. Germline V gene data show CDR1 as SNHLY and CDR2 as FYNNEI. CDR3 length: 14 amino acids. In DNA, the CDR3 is TGTGCCAGACAGGGGGCTGAGAGCAATCAGCCCCAGCATTTT. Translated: CARQGAESNQPQHF.

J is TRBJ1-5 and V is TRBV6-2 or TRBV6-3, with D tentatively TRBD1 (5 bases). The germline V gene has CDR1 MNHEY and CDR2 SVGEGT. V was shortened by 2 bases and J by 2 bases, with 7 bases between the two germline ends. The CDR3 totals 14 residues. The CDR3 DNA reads TGTGCCAGCAGTTACAGCAGGGGCAATCAGCCCCAGCATTTT. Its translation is CASSYSRGNQPQHF.

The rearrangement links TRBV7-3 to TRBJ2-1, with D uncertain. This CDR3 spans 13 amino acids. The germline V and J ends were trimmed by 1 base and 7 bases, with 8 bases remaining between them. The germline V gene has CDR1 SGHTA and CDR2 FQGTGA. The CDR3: CASSLNRLNEQFF. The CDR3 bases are TGTGCCAGCAGCTTAAACCGCTTAAATGAGCAGTTCTTC. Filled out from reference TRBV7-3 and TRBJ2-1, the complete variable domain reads GAGVSQTPSNKVTEKGKYVELRCDPISGHTALYWYRQSLGQGPEFLIYFQGTGAADDSGLPNDRFFAVRPEGSVSTLKIQRTERGDSAVYLCASSLNRLNEQFFGPGTRLTVL.

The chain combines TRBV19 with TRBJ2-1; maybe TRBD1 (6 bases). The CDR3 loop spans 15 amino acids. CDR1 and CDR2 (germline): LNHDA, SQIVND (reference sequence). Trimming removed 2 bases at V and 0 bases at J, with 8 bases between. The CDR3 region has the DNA TGTGCCAGTAGTATAAGCAGGGGCTCCTACAATGAGCAGTTCTTC. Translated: CASSISRGSYNEQFF.

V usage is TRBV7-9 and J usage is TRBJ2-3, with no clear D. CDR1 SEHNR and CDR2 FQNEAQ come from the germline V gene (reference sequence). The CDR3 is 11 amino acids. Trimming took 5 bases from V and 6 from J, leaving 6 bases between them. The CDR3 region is CASSRPDTQYF. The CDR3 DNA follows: TGTGCCAGCAGCCGCCCCGATACGCAGTATTTT.

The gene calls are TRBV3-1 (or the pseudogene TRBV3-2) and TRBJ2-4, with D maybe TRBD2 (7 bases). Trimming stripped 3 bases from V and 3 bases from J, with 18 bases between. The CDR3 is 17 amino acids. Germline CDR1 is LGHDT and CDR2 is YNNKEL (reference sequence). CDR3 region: CASSQRGGGEHKNIQYF. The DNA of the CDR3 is TGTGCCAGCAGCCAGAGGGGAGGGGGAGAACACAAAAACATTCAGTACTTC.